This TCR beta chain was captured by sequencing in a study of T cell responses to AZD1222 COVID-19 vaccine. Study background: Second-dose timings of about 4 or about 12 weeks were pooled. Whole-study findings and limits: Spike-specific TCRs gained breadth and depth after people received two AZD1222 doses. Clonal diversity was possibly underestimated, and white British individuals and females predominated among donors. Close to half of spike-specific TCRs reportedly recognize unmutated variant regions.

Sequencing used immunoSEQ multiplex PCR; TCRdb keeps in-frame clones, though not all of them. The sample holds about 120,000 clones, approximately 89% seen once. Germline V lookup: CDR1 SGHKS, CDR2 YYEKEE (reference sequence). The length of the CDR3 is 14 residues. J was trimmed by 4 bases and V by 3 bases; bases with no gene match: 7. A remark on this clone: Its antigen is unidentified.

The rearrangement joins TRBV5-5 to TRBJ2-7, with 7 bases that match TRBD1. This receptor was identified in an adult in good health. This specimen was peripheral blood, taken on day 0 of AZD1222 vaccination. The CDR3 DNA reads TGTGCCAGCAGCTCCCCGACAGGGTCTTACGAGCAGTACTTC. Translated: CASSSPTGSYEQYF.